The entry that follows covers one T cell receptor (beta chain) sequence. The antigen is unknown. The source of the sample is a study of early T cells in non-severe SARS-CoV-2 infection. Overall study context: Alpha and beta chains were unpaired, from unsorted whole-blood bulk RNA.

Separate cDNA molecules each had unique molecular identifiers attached to them. Using its own MiXCR run on the 5' RACE reads, TCRdb lists one record per CDR3 protein. The table lists roughly 32,000 distinct CDR3 sequences, roughly 6.6% of them singletons. Germline CDR1 ENHRY, CDR2 SYGVKD. The V gene lost 2 bases and the J gene lost 0 bases, with 9 bases spanning the gap. The CDR3 spans 15 residues. General study results and limits: Anti-spike CD8 responses were favored in VDJdb matching, and private and CD4 specificities were missed.

The origin of this receptor is an adult who was a healthcare worker with PCR-confirmed SARS-CoV-2 infection or an uninfected control (not recorded which). Material for sequencing was whole blood. The V and J genes are TRBV10-3 and TRBJ2-3; D remains ambiguous. The CDR3 sequence is CAISEASVSTDTQYF. CDR3 nucleotides: TGTGCCATCAGTGAGGCATCGGTTAGCACAGATACGCAGTATTTT.